These T cell receptor beta chains were read from a single sample in a study of T cells in Graves' hyperthyroidism and ophthalmopathy. MiXCR, applied by TCRdb to the multiplex PCR reads, yields one record per CDR3 protein. Seen here are approximately 640,000 distinct CDR3 sequences, 15% to 20% observed once, and the top ten hold around 3.9%. The sample was blood. These receptors originate from a woman in her thirties with Graves' hyperthyroidism. Each CDR3 is given with its conserved first and last residue. The D gene is left open where the match is weak. Clone sizes are given selectively: once, few, many, or a class where the clone is expanded.

NA	many	TRBJ2-3	TRBV10-3	TGTGCCATCAGTGAGCCCTCAGGGAGAACAGATACGCAGTATTTT	CAISEPSGRTDTQYF
NA	few	TRBJ1-6	TRBV11-2	TGTGCCAGCAGCTTAGAACTCAACTTTCCCCTCCACTTT	CASSLELNFPLHF
TRBD2	NA	TRBJ2-3	TRBV6-1	TGTGCCAGCAGTACACTAGCGGGAGACACAGATACGCAGTATTTT	CASSTLAGDTDTQYF
TRBD1	many	TRBJ2-2	TRBV3-1	TGTGCCAGCAGGGGACAGGGGACGACCGGGGAGCTGTTTTTT	CASRGQGTTGELFF
NA	NA	TRBJ1-2	TRBV4-2	TGTGCCAGCAGCCAAGATCGTGTGGTTGGCTACACCTTC	CASSQDRVVGYTF
NA	NA	TRBJ2-7	TRBV5-1	TGCGCCAGCAGCTTCAACGGGGTTGGGGAGCAGTACTTC	CASSFNGVGEQYF
TRBD1	NA	TRBJ1-5	TRBV7-8	TGTGCCAGCAGCGGGGGACAGGGCCCCAATCAGCCCCAGCATTTT	CASSGGQGPNQPQHF
NA	few	TRBJ2-1	TRBV10-3	TGTGCCATCAATGAAGGGAGAGCTGAGCAGTTCTTC	CAINEGRAEQFF
NA	many	TRBJ1-1	TRBV27	TGTGCCAGCAGTTTAGACAGCATCTTCACTGAAGCTTTCTTT	CASSLDSIFTEAFF
NA	many	TRBJ2-3	TRBV12-3/TRBV12-4	TGTGCCAGCAGTTTGGCAGGGCGGAGCACAGATACGCAGTATTTT	CASSLAGRSTDTQYF
NA	NA	TRBJ1-1	TRBV4-2	TGTGCCAGCAGCCACGGGGGGTATACTGAAGCTTTCTTT	CASSHGGYTEAFF
NA	NA	TRBJ2-2	TRBV18	TGTGCCAGCTCACCACTTGAGGCCGGGGAGCTGTTTTTT	CASSPLEAGELFF
TRBD2	NA	TRBJ2-1	TRBV6-8	TGTGCCAGCAGTTTAGCTAGCGGGAGGGCGGGCTCCTACAATGAGCAGTTCTTC	CASSLASGRAGSYNEQFF
TRBD2	many	TRBJ2-1	TRBV7-9	TGTGCCAGCAGCTCCACTCGGACTAGCTCCCATGAGCAGTTCTTC	CASSSTRTSSHEQFF
TRBD2	NA	TRBJ2-3	TRBV4-1	TGCGCCAGCAGCCAGGAGACTAGCGGGCCGGATACGCAGTATTTT	CASSQETSGPDTQYF
TRBD2	few	TRBJ2-3	TRBV29-1	TGCAGCGTCAAAACAGGACTAGCGGGATCGGATCGAAGTACAGATACGCAGTATTTT	CSVKTGLAGSDRSTDTQYF
NA	NA	TRBJ2-5	TRBV20-1	TGCAGTGCTAGTAGTTTTGGGGTGGGGGCAATGGCCCAGTACTTC	CSASSFGVGAMAQYF
NA	few	TRBJ2-2	TRBV12-5	TGCGCGAAAGGGCGGGAGAACACCGGGGAGCTGTTTTTT	CAKGRENTGELFF
NA	NA	TRBJ2-1	TRBV19	TGTGCCGGTAGTGATGGGGTGAAGCAGTTCTTC	CAGSDGVKQFF
TRBD2	few	TRBJ2-7	TRBV5-1	TGCGCCAGCAGCTTTGGTCTAGCGGCCCAATGGACCTCCTACGAGCAGTACTTC	CASSFGLAAQWTSYEQYF
NA	NA	TRBJ2-7	TRBV19	TGTGCCAGTGGGGGACGGACCAGCCGGAACCCCTACGAGCAGTACTTC	CASGGRTSRNPYEQYF
NA	NA	TRBJ2-3	TRBV28	TGTGCCAGCAGGCACGCGGACAGCACAGATACGCAGTATTTT	CASRHADSTDTQYF
NA	NA	TRBJ2-2	TRBV7-9	TGTGCCAGCAGCTCCGCCTTGGAGGCAGGCGGGGAGCTGTTTTTT	CASSSALEAGGELFF
NA	few	TRBJ2-5	TRBV9	TGTGCCAGCAGCGTAGATTACAACCAAGAGACCCAGTACTTC	CASSVDYNQETQYF
NA	few	TRBJ2-1	TRBV7-2	TGTGCCAGCAGCTTAGGTTCACGGGCAAATGAGCAGTTCTTC	CASSLGSRANEQFF
TRBD1	NA	TRBJ2-5	TRBV20-1	TGCAGTGCTAGAGGACTCCGGGACAGACAAGAGACCCAGTACTTC	CSARGLRDRQETQYF
TRBD2	many	TRBJ2-3	TRBV5-1	TGCGCCAGCAGCTTGGTTAGCGGGAGTACAGATACGCAGTATTTT	CASSLVSGSTDTQYF
TRBD1	few	TRBJ2-7	TRBV6-6	TGTGCCAGCAGTTACTATGACAGGGACCCATACGAGCAGTACTTC	CASSYYDRDPYEQYF
NA	NA	TRBJ1-6	TRBV7-9	TGTGCCAGCAGCCAAATTTTGGAGGGATCACCCCTCCACTTT	CASSQILEGSPLHF
NA	NA	TRBJ1-3	TRBV20-1	TGCAGTGCTAGAGATCTAGGGACTTCTGGAAACACCATATATTTT	CSARDLGTSGNTIYF
NA	many	TRBJ1-1	TRBV6-6	TGTGCCAGCAGTTACTCACAGGTACCGAACACTGAAGCTTTCTTT	CASSYSQVPNTEAFF
NA	many	TRBJ2-1	TRBV7-2	TGTGCCAGCAGCACAAGGGACAATGAGCAGTTCTTC	CASSTRDNEQFF
TRBD1	NA	TRBJ1-2	TRBV19	TGTGCCAGTAGTATAATTCGGACAGGGGGAGCTAACTATGGCTACACCTTC	CASSIIRTGGANYGYTF
NA	few	TRBJ1-2	TRBV30	TGTGCCTGGAGCAGAGTAACCGTGGGGACGGGCAGCTACACCTTC	CAWSRVTVGTGSYTF
NA	few	TRBJ1-5	TRBV18	TGTGCCAGCTCACTTATCAGGACTTTCGGTTTCGGCAATCAGCCCCAGCATTTT	CASSLIRTFGFGNQPQHF
TRBD1	many	TRBJ1-5	TRBV6-2/TRBV6-3	TGTGCCAGCAGTTACTCGCCGCGGGACAGGTTCTTACTTAATCAGCCCCAGCATTTT	CASSYSPRDRFLLNQPQHF
TRBD1	many	TRBJ1-2	TRBV3-1	TGTGCCAGCAGCCAAGTTCGGCAGGGGGGAGGCTACACCTTC	CASSQVRQGGGYTF
TRBD1	many	TRBJ2-7	TRBV28	TGTGCCAGCAGTTTCAGGGGGACAACGACCTACGAGCAGTACTTC	CASSFRGTTTYEQYF
NA	many	TRBJ2-1	TRBV12-3/TRBV12-4	TGTGCCAGCAGTTTGGGCGCCTATGAGCAGTTCTTC	CASSLGAYEQFF
TRBD1	NA	TRBJ1-5	TRBV7-8	TGTGCCAGCAGCTTAGGGACAGGGGGCGGCAATCAGCCCCAGCATTTT	CASSLGTGGGNQPQHF
NA	few	TRBJ1-2	TRBV30	TGTGCCTCCCAGGGAGGGGTGATTCGGCACTATGGCTACACCTTC	CASQGGVIRHYGYTF
NA	once	TRBJ2-1	TRBV19	TGTGCCAGTAGTATTTACAGGGAGAGGATCGATGAGCAGTTCTTC	CASSIYRERIDEQFF
TRBD1	NA	TRBJ1-4	TRBV12-3/TRBV12-4	TGTGCCAGCAGTCCGGACAGGCCTAATGAAAAACTGTTTTTT	CASSPDRPNEKLFF
TRBD2	NA	TRBJ2-5	TRBV4-2	TGTGCCAGCAGCCAAGACTTAACAGCGGGGGCCCAAGAGACCCAGTACTTC	CASSQDLTAGAQETQYF
TRBD1	many	TRBJ1-2	TRBV18	TGTGCCAGCTCACCGGACAGGAAGTTCTATGGCTACACCTTC	CASSPDRKFYGYTF
NA	few	TRBJ2-7	TRBV20-1	TGCAGTGCCCCTAGTCGGAGGGTCCCCTACGAGCAGTACTTC	CSAPSRRVPYEQYF
TRBD1	NA	TRBJ2-5	TRBV28	TGTGCCAGCCGCCCGGGACAGCCCAGCTACCGTGGGGAGACCCAGTACTTC	CASRPGQPSYRGETQYF
NA	many	TRBJ2-3	TRBV28	TGTGCCAGCACCGCCGGGACTTCAAAAGATACGCAGTATTTT	CASTAGTSKDTQYF